This T cell receptor beta chain was recorded in a study of cytomegalovirus exposure and HLA in healthy donors. Remarks on this clone: Its antigen is currently unknown.

The V end lost 1 base, the J end lost 9 bases, and 7 bases lay between the germline ends. There are 11 residues in the CDR3. CDR1 GTSNPN and CDR2 SVGIG come from the germline V gene (reference sequence). The PCR had 60 Vbeta and 13 Jbeta primers. Sequencing was performed with immunoSEQ multiplex PCR; in TCRdb, only in-frame clones are kept and a portion is missing. The top ten hold roughly 3% of the sample, which has around 210,000 clones, about 80% seen once. Study-wide points: Reportedly, TCR beta sequences accurately predicted HLA-A and HLA-B alleles in most subjects.

The sample taken for sequencing was PBMCs. The receptor's source is a woman in her twenties or thirties in good health and CMV-seronegative. This rearrangement joins TRBV30 to TRBJ1-5; D gene ambiguous. The CDR3, as DNA: TGTGCCTGGAGTGGGGAGGGGCCCCAGCATTTT. It specifies CAWSGEGPQHF.